Shown below are 21 T cell receptor beta chains from a single sample sequenced in a study of OX40 agonist ivuxolimab in advanced cancers. Sequencing was performed with immunoSEQ multiplex PCR; in TCRdb, only in-frame clones are kept and a portion is missing. The sample carries some 70,000 clones, about 92% recorded once. Source: CD4+ or CD8+ T cells sorted from blood, taken in a trial of the OX40 agonist ivuxolimab. The receptors were gathered from an adult with an advanced solid tumor such as melanoma, head and neck, liver or kidney cancer.

The J gene is TRBJ1-2, the V gene TRBV7-8; D gene ambiguous. Between the trimmed V and J ends, which lost 5 bases and 2 bases, there was a span of 9 bases. CDR3 length: 13 amino acids. Per the germline V gene, CDR1 is SGHVS and CDR2 is FQNEAQ. In DNA form, the CDR3 reads TGTGCCAGCAGCCGACACGGGAACTATGGCTACACCTTC. This encodes CASSRHGNYGYTF.

The chain links TRBV6-5 to TRBJ2-1, with D hard to call. This CDR3 has 13 amino acids. Deletions cut 4 bases from V and 1 base from J, with 5 bases between. Germline V gene data show CDR1 as MNHEY and CDR2 as SVGAGI. The CDR3 DNA reads as TGTGCCAGCAGTTCTCCGTCCTACAATGAGCAGTTCTTC. Residues: CASSSPSYNEQFF.

J is TRBJ2-7 and V is TRBV5-1; D unclear. Trimming cost V 2 bases and J 5 bases, with 8 bases left between them. Per germline, CDR1 SGHRS and CDR2 YFSETQ. This CDR3 is 12 amino acids long. The CDR3 DNA is TGCGCCAGCAGCTTAACACAGAACGAGCAGTACTTC. Translated: CASSLTQNEQYF.

In its sample, this clone was seen a few times. This rearrangement joins TRBV7-9 to TRBJ1-2; tentative D call: TRBD1 (6 bases). Between the trimmed V and J ends, which lost 0 bases and 8 bases, there was a span of 7 bases. Germline-derived CDR1 and CDR2 are SEHNR and FQNEAQ (reference sequence). The CDR3 length is 12 residues. The CDR3 loop reads CASSLAGGGYTF. The CDR3 DNA sequence: TGTGCCAGCAGCTTAGCGGGGGGCGGCTACACCTTC.

The genes are TRBV6-1 and TRBJ2-5, with 9 bases aligning to TRBD1. The length of the CDR3 is 14 residues. The ends lost 4 bases at V and 5 bases at J; junction bases unmatched: 5. Germline CDR1 reads MNHNS; CDR2 reads SASEGT. CDR3 nucleotide sequence: TGTGCCAGCAGTGCCGGGACAGGGAGGGAGACCCAGTACTTC. Translating gives CASSAGTGRETQYF.

The gene calls are TRBV5-1 and TRBJ1-4, with D unclear. V dropped 0 bases and J dropped 7 bases, with 16 bases sitting between them. Germline CDR1 SGHRS, CDR2 YFSETQ. The CDR3 covers 16 residues. CDR3 loop: CASSLDTLTAREKLFF. Here the CDR3 DNA reads TGCGCCAGCAGCTTGGACACCCTGACCGCGCGTGAAAAACTGTTTTTT.

V and J are TRBV11-2 and TRBJ2-1; 9 positions agree with TRBD1. The CDR3 extends over 15 amino acids. V dropped 5 bases and J dropped 0; count of bases not matched to a gene: 2. Germline values: CDR1 SGHAT, CDR2 FQNNGV. This CDR3 reads CASSRTGVSYNEQFF. The CDR3 DNA reads TGTGCCAGCAGCCGGACAGGGGTCTCCTACAATGAGCAGTTCTTC.

The chain carries TRBV5-1 and TRBJ1-6; 12 bases match TRBD1. The length of the CDR3 is 19 residues. The germline V gene encodes CDR1 SGHRS and CDR2 YFSETQ. With V trimmed by 0 bases and J by 7 bases, 11 bases remained unmatched. The CDR3 bases are TGCGCCAGCAGCTTGGTACCGGGACAGGGGGCGCAGTGGAATTCACCCCTCCACTTT. It is translated as CASSLVPGQGAQWNSPLHF. Looking up the rest from reference TRBV5-1 and TRBJ1-6 gives the full variable domain: KAGVTQTPRYLIKTRGQQVTLSCSPISGHRSVSWYQQTPGQGLQFLFEYFSETQRNKGNFPGRFSGRQFSNSRSEMNVSTLELGDSALYLCASSLVPGQGAQWNSPLHFGNGTRLTVT.

This chain joins TRBV10-3 and TRBJ1-1; D not certain. Germline assignment: CDR1 ENHRY and CDR2 SYGVKD. CDR3 size: 12 residues. V was pared by 4 bases and J by 3 bases, with 6 bases between. This CDR3 is CAISVGDTEAFF. The CDR3 coding sequence is TGTGCCATCAGTGTCGGGGACACTGAAGCTTTCTTT.

CDR3 protein: CASSSKGGPTDTQYF. CDR3 nucleotide sequence: TGCGCCAGCAGCTCTAAGGGGGGGCCTACAGATACGCAGTATTTT. The rearrangement links TRBV5-1 to TRBJ2-3; a weak D match, TRBD2 (7 bases). The CDR3 spans 15 residues. The ends were cut back, 3 bases at V and 3 bases at J, with 14 bases in the middle. CDR1 SGHRS and CDR2 YFSETQ come from the germline V gene.

V usage is TRBV29-1 and J usage is TRBJ2-6, with TRBD2 identical over 7 bases. CDR1 and CDR2 from the germline V gene are SQVTM and ANQGSEA. There are 17 residues in the CDR3. The V segment lost 4 bases and the J segment 0 bases; nucleotides outside the gene matches: 9. As DNA, the CDR3 is TGCAGCGTTGCCGTAGAAGGGAGGGGCTCTGGGGCCAACGTCCTGACTTTC. This encodes CSVAVEGRGSGANVLTF.

The chain employs TRBV7-9 and TRBJ1-1; D is uncertain. CDR3 size: 14 residues. Germline values: CDR1 SEHNR, CDR2 FQNEAQ (reference sequence). V was clipped by 6 bases and J by 2 bases, with 13 bases between them. DNA for the CDR3: TGTGCCAGCAGGTCACGGTTAATCAACACTGAAGCTTTCTTT. This gives the protein CASRSRLINTEAFF.

The chain employs TRBV7-2 and TRBJ1-4; D unresolved. Germline assignment: CDR1 SGHTA and CDR2 FQGNSA. Trimming removed 5 bases at V and 4 bases at J, with 14 bases between. The CDR3 is 15 amino acids. DNA for the CDR3: TGTGCCAGCAGCCTTCAGGAGGCCTTTAATGAAAAACTGTTTTTT. Its protein is CASSLQEAFNEKLFF.

This rearrangement joins TRBV6-5 to TRBJ1-2; 7 bases agree with TRBD1. The CDR3 runs to 15 residues. Per the germline V gene, CDR1 is MNHEY and CDR2 is SVGAGI. V was pared by 5 bases and J by 0 bases, with 6 bases of the junction left unmatched. CDR3 sequence (DNA): TGTGCCAGCAGTCGGGACAGCCAAGCTAACTATGGCTACACCTTC. Translated: CASSRDSQANYGYTF.

V usage is TRBV7-2 and J usage is TRBJ2-3, with D hard to call. V was clipped by 5 bases and J by 1 base, with 10 bases between them. The germline gives CDR1 SGHTA, CDR2 FQGNSA. CDR3 length equals 14 residues. CDR3 sequence: CASSPYSGTDTQYF. CDR3 DNA sequence: TGTGCCAGCAGCCCCTACTCCGGCACAGATACGCAGTATTTT.

This chain joins TRBV29-1 and TRBJ2-1, with TRBD2 matching over 14 bases. The CDR3 contains 18 residues. The germline V gene encodes CDR1 SQVTM and CDR2 ANQGSEA. J was trimmed by 0 bases and V by 1 base; bases with no gene match: 5. In nucleotides, the CDR3 is TGCAGCGTTGAAGGCAGACTAGCGGGGGGGAGCTCCTACAATGAGCAGTTCTTC. Amino acid sequence: CSVEGRLAGGSSYNEQFF.

In its sample, this clone was seen once. This rearrangement joins TRBV19 to TRBJ1-1; D unresolved. V lost 7 bases and J 3 bases, leaving 12 bases between the germline ends. Germline-derived CDR1 and CDR2 are LNHDA and SQIVND (reference sequence). CDR3 size: 13 residues. CDR3: CASNSGRDTEAFF. The CDR3 region has the DNA TGTGCCAGTAATAGCGGAAGGGACACTGAAGCTTTCTTT.

This chain joins TRBV7-6 and TRBJ1-1, with 8 bases aligning to TRBD1. CDR1 is SGHVS, CDR2 FNYEAQ, per germline. The trim removed 5 bases at V and 2 bases at J, leaving 7 bases unmatched. This CDR3 is built from 15 residues. For the CDR3, the DNA is TGTGCCAGCAGCCCGGACAGGGCGACCAACACTGAAGCTTTCTTT. Translation gives CASSPDRATNTEAFF.

This chain joins TRBV6-1 and TRBJ1-5, with unresolved D. V was shortened by 4 bases and J by 2 bases, with 9 bases between the two germline ends. Germline V lookup: CDR1 MNHNS, CDR2 SASEGT. This CDR3 region has 14 residues. CDR3 in amino acids: CASSVAEGNQPQHF. The CDR3 coding sequence is TGTGCCAGCAGTGTGGCAGAGGGCAATCAGCCCCAGCATTTT.

The chain combines TRBV6-7 with TRBJ2-2, with a possible D match to TRBD2 (7 bases). TRBV6-7 is an ORF for which the function is uncertain. CDR3 length: 17 amino acids. With 8 bases removed from V and 1 base from J, the gap between germline ends came to 20 bases. The CDR3: CASRRRGGRLNTGELFF. The DNA for the CDR3 is TGTGCCAGCCGGAGGAGGGGGGGCCGTCTGAACACCGGGGAGCTGTTTTTT.

This chain uses TRBV7-6 with TRBJ2-5, with 7 nucleotides matching TRBD1. The CDR3 has 14 residues. Germline values: CDR1 SGHVS, CDR2 FNYEAQ. The V segment lost 1 base and the J segment 2 bases; nucleotides outside the gene matches: 1. The CDR3 region has the DNA TGTGCCAGCAGCTTAGGGACAGGACAAGAGACCCAGTACTTC. As protein: CASSLGTGQETQYF.